Listed here are 23 T cell receptor beta chains from one sample, sequenced in a study of T cell changes during pregnancy in multiple sclerosis. Clones were read by immunoSEQ multiplex PCR, and TCRdb kept only the in-frame ones, dropping some. The data contain about 45,000 clones, approximately 89% of them singletons. Sequenced material: CD8+ T cells from peripheral blood mononuclear cells, taken in the second trimester of pregnancy. The receptors were gathered from a female donor with multiple sclerosis, enrolled in a pregnancy study.

The genes are TRBV19 and TRBJ1-2, with TRBD1 matching 7 bases. V shed 7 bases and J 3 bases; nucleotides not matched to a gene: 8. The germline V gene has CDR1 LNHDA and CDR2 SQIVND (reference sequence). The CDR3 is made up of 14 amino acids. CDR3: CASTTRDSYYGYTF. The CDR3 region has the DNA TGTGCCAGTACCACCCGGGACAGTTACTATGGCTACACCTTC. Looking up the rest from reference TRBV19 and TRBJ1-2 gives the full variable domain: DGGITQSPKYLFRKEGQNVTLSCEQNLNHDAMYWYRQDPGQGLRLIYYSQIVNDFQKGDIAEGYSVSREKKESFPLTVTSAQKNPTAFYLCASTTRDSYYGYTFGSGTRLTVV.

Here the CDR3 DNA reads TGCGCCAGCAGTGGGAGGCTAGCGGGGGGGAACACCGGGGAGCTGTTTTTT. Translated: CASSGRLAGGNTGELFF. This chain links TRBV10-2 with TRBJ2-2; 11 bases line up with TRBD2. The CDR3 sequence is 17 residues long. Unmatched junction bases numbered 5, after V lost 4 bases and J lost 1 base. CDR1 is WSHSY, CDR2 SAAADI, per germline.

This sequence joins TRBV10-3 and TRBJ2-7, with 9 positions matching TRBD1. This CDR3 contains 13 residues. Trimming at V came to 6 bases and at J to 5 bases, leaving 5 bases not matched to a gene. CDR1 and CDR2 (germline): ENHRY, SYGVKD. The CDR3 DNA sequence: TGTGCCATCAGCGGGACAGGGACGGACGAGCAGTACTTC. Its protein is CAISGTGTDEQYF.

V and J are TRBV7-6 and TRBJ2-1, with 8 bases that match TRBD1. From germline, CDR1 is SGHVS and CDR2 FNYEAQ. V dropped 5 bases and J dropped 7; count of bases not matched to a gene: 10. This CDR3 spans 15 amino acids. For the CDR3, the DNA is TGTGCCAGCAGCCCTGGACAGGGAGGTTATAATGAGCAGTTCTTC. It yields the protein CASSPGQGGYNEQFF. Variable domain in full (rest from reference TRBV7-6 and TRBJ2-1): GAGVSQSPRYKVTKRGQDVALRCDPISGHVSLYWYRQALGQGPEFLTYFNYEAQQDKSGLPNDRFSAERPEGSISTLTIQRTEQRDSAMYRCASSPGQGGYNEQFFGPGTRLTVL.

This clone was seen just once. The V call is TRBV4-3, the J call TRBJ1-2; maybe TRBD1 (6 bases). The germline V gene encodes CDR1 LGHNA and CDR2 YSLEER. This CDR3 comprises 15 residues. The germline V and J ends were trimmed by 1 base and 2 bases, with 11 bases remaining between them. The CDR3 DNA is TGCGCCAGCAGCCAAGTCGAGGGGGTCAACTATGGCTACACCTTC. It specifies CASSQVEGVNYGYTF.

V gene TRBV30 combines with J gene TRBJ1-1; 7 nucleotides line up with TRBD1. The junction had 8 bases not matched to a gene; V was cut back by 4 bases and J by 0 bases. Germline values: CDR1 GTSNPN, CDR2 SVGIG (reference sequence). The length of the CDR3 is 15 residues. The CDR3 coding sequence is TGTGCCTGGAATTTTTGGGACAGTATGAACACTGAAGCTTTCTTT. Translating it yields CAWNFWDSMNTEAFF.

The chain employs TRBV9 and TRBJ2-5, with 13 positions matching TRBD2. Trimming at V came to 3 bases and at J to 2 bases, leaving 4 bases not matched to a gene. The germline gives CDR1 SGDLS, CDR2 YYNGEE. CDR3 size: 16 residues. The CDR3 nucleotides are TGTGCCAGCAGCGAGACGGGACTAGCGGGGCAAGAGACCCAGTACTTC. It yields the protein CASSETGLAGQETQYF.

The gene calls are TRBV5-4 and TRBJ2-3; 8 bases are shared with TRBD2. The germline CDR1 and CDR2 sequences are SGHNT and YYREEE (reference sequence). There are 15 residues in the CDR3. V lost 0 bases, J lost 3 bases, and 3 bases stayed unmatched. The CDR3: CASSLDGGATDTQYF. CDR3 nucleotide sequence: TGTGCCAGCAGCTTGGACGGGGGGGCAACAGATACGCAGTATTTT.

The CDR3 sequence is CASSTGANTEAFF. The CDR3 DNA is TGTGCCAGTAGTACGGGAGCGAACACTGAAGCTTTCTTT. This chain joins TRBV19 and TRBJ1-1; no clear D gene. CDR1 and CDR2 (germline): LNHDA, SQIVND (reference sequence). V dropped 4 bases and J dropped 1 base, with 7 bases sitting between them. The CDR3 covers 13 residues.

The chain couples TRBV7-9 to TRBJ2-7; the D gene is possibly TRBD1 (6 bases). Germline V gene data show CDR1 as SEHNR and CDR2 as FQNEAQ (reference sequence). V was trimmed by 6 bases and J by 4 bases, leaving 19 bases between them. The CDR3 runs 15 residues. The DNA for the CDR3 is TGTGCCAGCAGTCCCGAAGGGGGTATCTGGTACGAGCAGTACTTC. It codes for CASSPEGGIWYEQYF.

V and J are TRBV7-3 and TRBJ2-5; D is unresolved. The end of the DNA aligns better with TRBJ2-7, so the J call may be wrong. The CDR3 spans 15 residues. Germline loops: CDR1 SGHTA, CDR2 FQGTGA. For the CDR3, the DNA is TGTGCCAGCAGCTTGGCTCTGGGTCGAGGCTACGAGCAGTACTTC. It codes for CASSLALGRGYEQYF.

The chain couples TRBV11-3 to TRBJ2-5; D perhaps matches TRBD2 (7 bases). The CDR3 length is 15 residues. Deletions cut 8 bases from V and 5 bases from J, with 21 bases between. Germline CDR1 SGHNT, CDR2 YENEEA. This CDR3 is CASSEGTRGGETQYF. CDR3 DNA sequence: TGTGCCAGCTCGGAGGGGACAAGGGGAGGGGAGACCCAGTACTTC.

This chain uses TRBV29-1 with TRBJ1-2; TRBD1 is a possible D gene (5 bases). Germline loops: CDR1 SQVTM, CDR2 ANQGSEA. CDR3 length: 11 amino acids. Trimming took 4 bases from V and 8 from J, leaving 11 bases between them. The CDR3 reads CSVAGGGGYTF. The CDR3 DNA reads TGCAGCGTTGCGGGGGGAGGCGGCTACACCTTC.

This rearrangement joins TRBV29-1 to TRBJ2-1; 10 nucleotides line up with TRBD2. V was clipped by 6 bases and J by 5 bases; unmatched bases: 7. The CDR3 is 14 residues long. Germline assignment: CDR1 SQVTM and CDR2 ANQGSEA. The CDR3 bases are TGCAGCGTCCAATCTAGCGGGGGTCACAATGAGCAGTTCTTC. It translates to CSVQSSGGHNEQFF.

The chain has TRBV2 and TRBJ1-3; possibly TRBD1 for D (5 bases). Germline V gene sequence: CDR1 SNHLY, CDR2 FYNNEI. The CDR3 loop spans 14 amino acids. The V end lost 10 bases, the J end lost 3 bases, and 16 bases lay between the germline ends. CDR3 sequence (DNA): TGTGCCACCCTTTGGGACTCGGGTGGAAACACCATATATTTT. Its translation: CATLWDSGGNTIYF.

The rearrangement uses TRBV5-3 and TRBJ2-7; D call uncertain. TRBV5-3 counts as an open reading frame of uncertain function. The CDR3 spans 14 residues. With 1 base removed from V and 0 bases from J, the gap between germline ends came to 8 bases. This CDR3 reads CARSLFYASYEQYF. In DNA, the CDR3 is TGTGCCAGAAGCTTGTTCTACGCCTCCTACGAGCAGTACTTC.

This chain links TRBV4-1 with TRBJ1-2, with D possibly matching TRBD1 (6 bases). Trimming cost V 3 bases and J 12 bases, with 17 bases left between them. The CDR3 covers 13 residues. Germline assignment: CDR1 MGHRA and CDR2 YSYEKL. CDR3 nucleotides: TGCGCCAGCAGCCATCCGGGGGGCGCAGAGGACACCTTC. It codes for CASSHPGGAEDTF.

The chain carries TRBV6-5 and TRBJ1-6, with a weak D call TRBD1 (5 bases). V was trimmed by 6 bases and J by 6 bases, leaving 12 bases between them. CDR1 is MNHEY and CDR2 is SVGAGI in the germline V gene. The CDR3 runs 14 residues. CDR3 sequence (DNA): TGTGCCAGCAGGGGGGGGATCGCTAATTCACCCCTCCACTTT. The encoded protein is CASRGGIANSPLHF.

The rearrangement links TRBV12-5 to TRBJ2-7, with TRBD1 identical over 8 bases. The CDR3 spans 14 residues. V was pared by 5 bases and J by 0 bases, with 3 bases of the junction left unmatched. Germline V gene sequence: CDR1 LGHNT, CDR2 FRNRAP. CDR3 bases: TGTGCTAGTGGTCCTGGACAGGGCTCCTACGAGCAGTACTTC. Its translation: CASGPGQGSYEQYF.

The CDR3 DNA reads as TGTGCCAGCAGCTTAGATTGGCCTAGCGGGGGTCGGGAGGGTGAGCAGTTCTTC. Amino acid sequence: CASSLDWPSGGREGEQFF. The chain is built from TRBV7-2 and TRBJ2-1; 10 positions agree with TRBD2. The CDR3 loop spans 18 amino acids. CDR1 and CDR2 (germline): SGHTA, FQGNSA. V lost 1 base and J lost 9; bases outside the gene matches: 15.

The rearrangement uses TRBV9 and TRBJ1-2, with a weak D call TRBD1 (5 bases). This CDR3 has 14 residues. Germline values: CDR1 SGDLS, CDR2 YYNGEE. V was trimmed by 2 bases and J by 4 bases, leaving 12 bases between them. Here the CDR3 DNA reads TGTGCCAGCAGCGTGGGGGACGGGAGCTATGGCTACACCTTC. Translating gives CASSVGDGSYGYTF.

This clone was found a few times. This chain joins TRBV15 and TRBJ1-6; D perhaps matches TRBD1 (6 bases). V lost 8 bases and J 7 bases, leaving 9 bases between the germline ends. Germline V gives CDR1 LNHNV, CDR2 YYDKDF (reference sequence). The CDR3 runs to 12 residues. The CDR3 DNA is TGTGCCACCCAGGGGTGGAATTCACCCCTCCACTTT. This translates into CATQGWNSPLHF.

This chain joins TRBV9 and TRBJ1-1; possibly TRBD1 for D (6 bases). CDR3 length: 16 residues. Trimming removed 2 bases at V and 0 bases at J, with 14 bases between. Per germline, CDR1 SGDLS and CDR2 YYNGEE. The CDR3, as DNA: TGTGCCAGCAGCGTGGACAGAGCGAACATGAACACTGAAGCTTTCTTT. Translated: CASSVDRANMNTEAFF. Together with reference TRBV9 and TRBJ1-1, the CDR3 gives the full variable domain: DSGVTQTPKHLITATGQRVTLRCSPRSGDLSVYWYQQSLDQGLQFLIQYYNGEERAKGNILERFSAQQFPDLHSELNLSSLELGDSALYFCASSVDRANMNTEAFFGQGTRLTVV.